A single T cell receptor (beta chain) is shown here with its context. Some clones are missing from TCRdb's copy, which holds only in-frame ones; the method was immunoSEQ multiplex PCR. The sample records about 190,000 clones, approximately 90% being singletons. This record comes from a study of T cell responses to AZD1222 COVID-19 vaccine. Germline loops: CDR1 KGHSH, CDR2 LQKENI. This CDR3 is 15 amino acids long. Losses at the gene ends were 4 bases for V and 2 bases for J; bases not matched to a gene: 4. The chain carries TRBV18 and TRBJ2-1; TRBD2 matches at 8 bases. Material: peripheral blood, obtained on day 0 of AZD1222 vaccination. The sequence was collected from an adult in good health. In nucleotides, the CDR3 is TGTGCCAGCTCACAAGGGACTAGACCCTACAATGAGCAGTTCTTC. Translated, it gives CASSQGTRPYNEQFF. Looking up the rest from reference TRBV18 and TRBJ2-1 gives the full variable domain: NAGVMQNPRHLVRRRGQEARLRCSPMKGHSHVYWYRQLPEEGLKFMVYLQKENIIDESGMPKERFSAEFPKEGPSILRIQQVVRGDSAAYFCASSQGTRPYNEQFFGPGTRLTVL.